What follows are 30 T cell receptor beta chains derived from one specimen sequenced in a study of patients and donors after allogeneic stem cell transplantation (TCRdb year 2020). Preparation of the library involved RT-PCR. Sequenced using a NextSeq 550. The raw public data were reprocessed by TCRdb itself: fastp quality trimming at Q25, MiXCR clonotype calling, in-frame beta chains only. Rows merge per CDR3 protein into single entries with the most common DNA and genes. The sample data list around 240,000 distinct CDR3 sequences, and about 14% of these were observed just once. The leading ten clones occupy around a tenth of the sample. Sequencing was done on a sample of blood, either unsorted or a sorted T cell fraction (not recorded which). Source of these receptors: a human donor who was either an allogeneic HSCT recipient or a stem cell or donor lymphocyte infusion donor (not recorded which). It is not recorded whose cells these are; they may come from a transplant donor.

This clonotype has only a few counts. The chain recombines TRBV20-1 with TRBJ2-2; D remains ambiguous. The CDR3 consists of 13 residues. The germline V gene has CDR1 DFQATT and CDR2 SNEGSKA (reference sequence). The CDR3 DNA is TGCAGCTCCGGCCCCGCCGACACCGGGGAGCTGTTTTTT. This encodes CSSGPADTGELFF.

The rearrangement joins TRBV24-1 to TRBJ2-5, with D perhaps being TRBD1 or TRBD2 (5 bases each). Germline V gene data show CDR1 as KGHDR and CDR2 as SFDVKD. Trimming stripped 5 bases from V and 7 bases from J, with 19 bases between. This CDR3 has 15 residues. This CDR3 reads CATSAPGSKRGTQYF. CDR3 nucleotides: TGTGCCACCAGTGCGCCGGGATCCAAGAGGGGGACCCAGTACTTC.

This chain connects TRBV5-1 to TRBJ1-1; D gene ambiguous. The V and J ends lost 1 base and 3 bases respectively, with 7 bases between them. The CDR3 is 13 amino acids. Germline CDR1 and CDR2: SGHRS and YFSETQ. The CDR3 is CASSLTVYTEAFF. CDR3 DNA sequence: TGCGCCAGCAGCTTGACAGTTTACACTGAAGCTTTCTTT.

V usage is TRBV18 and J usage is TRBJ2-3; 10 positions match TRBD1. Germline CDR1 is KGHSH and CDR2 is LQKENI. CDR3 size: 16 residues. The V and J ends lost 8 bases and 4 bases, in that order; junction bases with no gene match: 12. The CDR3 bases are TGTGCCAGCACAACACCCCGGGACAGGGGTGCAGATACGCAGTATTTT. Translation gives CASTTPRDRGADTQYF.

This clonotype has a handful of counts. The chain is built from TRBV6-6 and TRBJ1-3, with D unclear. This CDR3 is built from 12 residues. V was shortened by 2 bases and J by 4 bases, with 3 bases between the two germline ends. The germline CDR1 and CDR2 sequences are MNHNY and SVGAGI (reference sequence). The CDR3 spells CASSYAGNTIYF. DNA of the CDR3: TGTGCCAGCAGTTACGCCGGAAACACCATATATTTT.

This clonotype was seen at least ten times. The genes are TRBV4-1 and TRBJ2-2; TRBD2 is a possible D gene (6 bases). Trimming pared 5 bases from V and 3 bases from J, leaving 13 bases between. The CDR3 has 15 residues. The germline gives CDR1 MGHRA, CDR2 YSYEKL. The CDR3 bases are TGCGCCAGCAGCAAAACCGGGAGAGACACCGGGGAGCTGTTTTTT. As protein: CASSKTGRDTGELFF.

The rearrangement uses TRBV6-2 or TRBV6-3 and TRBJ2-2; D not certain. V gave up 5 bases and J gave up 0 bases, with 13 bases separating them. Looked up from germline, CDR1 is MNHEY and CDR2 is SVGEGT. This CDR3 has 16 residues. The CDR3 protein is CASSKRISANTGELFF. In nucleotides, the CDR3 is TGTGCCAGCAGTAAAAGGATTTCCGCGAACACCGGGGAGCTGTTTTTT.

The table lists this clonotype with a few counts. The chain is built from TRBV5-1 and TRBJ1-2, with TRBD1 as a possible D gene (5 bases). Germline V gene sequence: CDR1 SGHRS, CDR2 YFSETQ. The V end was cut by 0 bases, the J end by 8 bases, with 8 bases between. The length of the CDR3 is 12 residues. CDR3 loop: CASSLDRSGYTF. CDR3 nucleotide sequence: TGCGCCAGCAGCTTGGACAGGTCCGGCTACACCTTC. The full variable domain, completed using reference TRBV5-1 and TRBJ1-2, is KAGVTQTPRYLIKTRGQQVTLSCSPISGHRSVSWYQQTPGQGLQFLFEYFSETQRNKGNFPGRFSGRQFSNSRSEMNVSTLELGDSALYLCASSLDRSGYTFGSGTRLTVV.

The genes are TRBV3-1 and TRBJ2-3; TRBD2 agrees at 9 bases. The CDR3 is 15 residues long. Germline V CDR1 and CDR2: LGHDT, YNNKEL (reference sequence). V lost 1 base and J lost 6; bases outside the gene matches: 5. CDR3 bases: TGTGCCAGCAGCCAAGTAGGGCTAGCGGGGGATACGCAGTATTTT. The encoded protein is CASSQVGLAGDTQYF.

This chain connects TRBV20-1 to TRBJ2-3, with TRBD2 matching 9 bases. The CDR3 is 15 amino acids. The V gene's germline CDR1 is DFQATT and CDR2 SNEGSKA (reference sequence). After removal of 3 bases from V and 3 bases from J, the junction contained 7 bases not matched to a gene. The CDR3 DNA sequence: TGCAGTGCTAGCCAGCGGGAGGTTGGTACAGATACGCAGTATTTT. Translating it yields CSASQREVGTDTQYF.

This clonotype was found many times. The chain carries TRBV5-1 and TRBJ1-4, with D maybe TRBD1 (5 bases). From germline, CDR1 is SGHRS and CDR2 YFSETQ. The germline V and J ends were trimmed by 3 bases and 4 bases, with 10 bases remaining between them. This CDR3 has 14 amino acids. The CDR3 sequence is CASSSDRYNEKLFF. The CDR3 DNA sequence: TGCGCCAGCAGCTCTGACAGATATAATGAAAAACTGTTTTTT.

This chain links TRBV7-2 with TRBJ2-1; weak D call: TRBD2 (6 bases). The length of the CDR3 is 15 residues. V gave up 1 base and J gave up 2 bases, with 9 bases separating them. Germline loops: CDR1 SGHTA, CDR2 FQGNSA. The CDR3 DNA sequence: TGTGCCAGCAGCTTAGGGGGGGTTGCCTACAATGAGCAGTTCTTC. It specifies CASSLGGVAYNEQFF.

This chain uses TRBV20-1 with TRBJ2-1; no firm D call. The V gene's germline CDR1 is DFQATT and CDR2 SNEGSKA (reference sequence). The CDR3 runs to 15 residues. The germline V and J ends were trimmed by 0 bases and 2 bases, with 11 bases remaining between them. The CDR3 DNA reads TGCAGTGCTAGAGATCGGTCTAGTCCCTACAATGAGCAGTTCTTC. Amino acids: CSARDRSSPYNEQFF.

The J gene is TRBJ1-2, the V gene TRBV19; TRBD1 is a possible D gene (5 bases). Trimming took 5 bases from V and 5 from J, leaving 15 bases between them. The CDR3 covers 14 residues. Germline assignment: CDR1 LNHDA and CDR2 SQIVND (reference sequence). The CDR3 bases are TGTGCCAGTAGTGACCGGGACGGGAGATATGGCTACACCTTC. Translating it yields CASSDRDGRYGYTF. The whole variable domain, filled in from reference TRBV19 and TRBJ1-2, reads DGGITQSPKYLFRKEGQNVTLSCEQNLNHDAMYWYRQDPGQGLRLIYYSQIVNDFQKGDIAEGYSVSREKKESFPLTVTSAQKNPTAFYLCASSDRDGRYGYTFGSGTRLTVV.

This clonotype was recorded at least ten times. V gene TRBV30 combines with J gene TRBJ1-6; D remains ambiguous. The germline gives CDR1 GTSNPN, CDR2 SVGIG (reference sequence). Trimming removed 4 bases at V and 2 bases at J, with 15 bases between. There are 16 residues in the CDR3. This CDR3 reads CAWTQLWGAYNSPLHF. Written as DNA, the CDR3 is TGTGCCTGGACCCAGCTTTGGGGTGCCTATAATTCACCCCTCCACTTT.

The table lists this clonotype with many counts. The rearrangement links TRBV6-2 or TRBV6-3 to TRBJ1-5, with D maybe TRBD1 (6 bases). The CDR3 runs 16 residues. Germline loops: CDR1 MNHEY, CDR2 SVGEGT. V was shortened by 6 bases and J by 5 bases, with 20 bases between the two germline ends. CDR3 in DNA: TGTGCCAGCAGCCCCGAAGGGGGGGCGCAGGATCAGCCCCAGCATTTT. It specifies CASSPEGGAQDQPQHF.

The genes are TRBV24-1 and TRBJ2-1, with no clear D. V shed 9 bases and J shed 7 bases, with 9 bases lying between them. CDR3 length: 11 amino acids. Germline loops: CDR1 KGHDR, CDR2 SFDVKD. Here the CDR3 DNA reads TGTGCCACCTCCGGGCTGAATGAGCAGTTCTTC. This translates into CATSGLNEQFF.

This clonotype is a singleton in its sample. V is TRBV2 and J is TRBJ2-2; 7 bases fit TRBD1. The J segment lost 5 bases and the V segment lost 10 bases, leaving 16 bases of the junction unmatched. CDR3 length: 16 amino acids. The germline gives CDR1 SNHLY, CDR2 FYNNEI. The CDR3 DNA sequence: TGTGCCAACCGAAGTCTCACAGGGGCCGGAACCGGGGAGCTGTTTTTT. This gives the protein CANRSLTGAGTGELFF.

The table lists this clonotype with a few counts. The V gene is TRBV11-2, the J gene TRBJ2-3; 7 bases fit TRBD2. This CDR3 has 15 residues. Germline V gene sequence: CDR1 SGHAT, CDR2 FQNNGV. The trim removed 1 base at V and 4 bases at J, leaving 5 bases unmatched. The CDR3 sequence: CASSLVRGSSDTQYF. The CDR3 DNA reads TGTGCCAGCAGCTTAGTACGCGGGAGCTCAGATACGCAGTATTTT.

In this sample, this clonotype turned up many times. V and J are TRBV4-1 and TRBJ2-1; D possibly corresponds to TRBD2 (6 bases). The CDR3 contains 13 residues. Germline V gene data show CDR1 as MGHRA and CDR2 as YSYEKL. Deletions cut 7 bases from V and 3 bases from J, with 10 bases between. The CDR3 sequence is CASIGGNYNEQFF. The CDR3 DNA is TGCGCCAGCATTGGCGGGAACTACAATGAGCAGTTCTTC.

The V call is TRBV12-3 or TRBV12-4, the J call TRBJ1-2; maybe TRBD1 (5 bases). The CDR3 is made up of 13 amino acids. With 6 bases removed from V and 5 bases from J, the gap between germline ends came to 13 bases. The CDR3 is CASSQGAPYGYTF. The CDR3 DNA follows: TGTGCCAGCAGCCAAGGGGCGCCGTATGGCTACACCTTC.

This rearrangement joins TRBV29-1 to TRBJ2-6; maybe TRBD1 (5 bases). The CDR3 contains 17 residues. The ends were cut back, 0 bases at V and 0 bases at J, with 12 bases in the middle. Germline values: CDR1 SQVTM, CDR2 ANQGSEA. The CDR3 here is CSVEDLQASSGANVLTF. The CDR3 bases are TGCAGCGTTGAAGATCTACAGGCGTCCTCTGGGGCCAACGTCCTGACTTTC. Variable domain in full (rest from reference TRBV29-1 and TRBJ2-6): SAVISQKPSRDICQRGTSLTIQCQVDSQVTMMFWYRQQPGQSLTLIATANQGSEATYESGFVIDKFPISRPNLTFSTLTVSNMSPEDSSIYLCSVEDLQASSGANVLTFGAGSRLTVL.

The J gene is TRBJ1-2, the V gene TRBV11-2; 7 bases map to TRBD1. In germline, CDR1 is SGHAT, CDR2 FQNNGV. CDR3 length: 17 residues. After removal of 4 bases from V and 0 bases from J, the junction contained 11 bases not matched to a gene. This CDR3 is CASSSLSGTVTNYGYTF. CDR3 bases: TGTGCCAGCAGCTCCCTTTCCGGGACAGTAACTAACTATGGCTACACCTTC.

The chain couples TRBV6-1 to TRBJ2-3; weak D call: TRBD2 (5 bases). Germline loops: CDR1 MNHNS, CDR2 SASEGT. The V end was cut by 3 bases, the J end by 2 bases, with 9 bases between. The CDR3 is 14 amino acids. The CDR3: CASSDGVVTDTQYF. CDR3 bases: TGTGCCAGCAGTGACGGGGTTGTCACAGATACGCAGTATTTT.

This clonotype showed up many times. The rearrangement links TRBV4-2 to TRBJ2-5, with D hard to call. Germline V gene lookup returns CDR1 LGHNA and CDR2 YNFKEQ. V was cut by 0 bases and J by 5 bases, with 7 bases left in between. The CDR3 runs 13 residues. The CDR3 region is CASSQDSAETQYF. Here the CDR3 DNA reads TGTGCCAGCAGCCAAGACTCGGCGGAGACCCAGTACTTC.

This clonotype was observed a handful of times. This chain joins TRBV27 and TRBJ2-1, with 12 bases fitting TRBD2. The germline CDR1 and CDR2 sequences are MNHEY and SMNVEV (reference sequence). V shed 7 bases, J shed 6 bases, and the junction held 7 bases outside the gene matches. The CDR3 runs to 15 residues. In DNA, the CDR3 is TGTGCCAGCACCCTCCTAGCGGGAGGGACCAATGAGCAGTTCTTC. This sequence encodes CASTLLAGGTNEQFF.

This sequence joins TRBV2 and TRBJ1-4; D possibly corresponds to TRBD1 (6 bases). The CDR3 is 15 residues long. The V end was cut by 2 bases, the J end by 4 bases, with 11 bases between. Germline assignment: CDR1 SNHLY and CDR2 FYNNEI. In nucleotides, the CDR3 is TGTGCCAGCAGTGAACGACAGGCGAATAATGAAAAACTGTTTTTT. Amino acid sequence: CASSERQANNEKLFF.

Comment on this clonotype: Here the CDR3 omits its conserved ending phenylalanine or tryptophan, so a read error is the likely source. This sequence joins TRBV4-1 and TRBJ2-3; 12 bases align to TRBD2. Germline assignment: CDR1 MGHRA and CDR2 YSYEKL. This CDR3 region has 16 residues. Trimming at V came to 4 bases and at J to 6 bases, leaving 8 bases not matched to a gene. For the CDR3, the DNA is TGCGCCAGCAGCCTGAGACTAGCGGGGGCCGCCGATACGCAGTATATT. Encoded protein: CASSLRLAGAADTQYI.

CDR3: CASSSGIGGTDTQYF. CDR3 in DNA: TGTGCCAGCAGCTCTGGTATAGGGGGTACAGATACGCAGTATTTT. This chain connects TRBV7-3 to TRBJ2-3; TRBD1 might be the D (6 bases). Germline lookup yields CDR1 SGHTA and CDR2 FQGTGA. This CDR3 contains 15 residues. V was cut by 4 bases and J by 3 bases, with 14 bases left in between.

CDR3 nucleotides: TGTGCCAGCAGATCCCAGGGAGTCCGGACCCAGTACTTC. Translated: CASRSQGVRTQYF. The genes are TRBV12-3 or TRBV12-4 and TRBJ2-5, with D perhaps assigned TRBD1 or TRBD2 (5 bases each). The CDR3 extends over 13 amino acids. Trimming removed 6 bases at V and 7 bases at J, with 15 bases between.